This entry concerns a single T cell receptor beta chain. This record comes from a study of T cell changes during pregnancy in multiple sclerosis. Trimming took 3 bases from V and 4 from J; bases not matched to a gene: 10. Germline CDR1 and CDR2: SGHKS and YYEKEE (reference sequence). The length of the CDR3 is 17 residues. The protocol was immunoSEQ multiplex PCR, while the TCRdb copy is restricted to in-frame clones and leaves out a portion. The sample includes about 110,000 clones, roughly 92% seen only once; the top ten take around 0.8%. The sample here was peripheral blood, taken in the third trimester of pregnancy. The chain has TRBV5-5 and TRBJ2-5; TRBD2 aligns across 12 bases. The receptor comes from a female donor in good health, enrolled as a control in a pregnancy study. Written as DNA, the CDR3 is TGTGCCAGCAGCTCCCTACTAGCGGGGGGTGATCGAGAGACCCAGTACTTC. This sequence encodes CASSSLLAGGDRETQYF.